This T cell receptor beta chain was sequenced during a study of blood T cell repertoires in COVID-19. Sequencing used immunoSEQ multiplex PCR; TCRdb keeps in-frame clones, though not all of them. The sample yields about 47,000 clones, approximately 88% seen once. CDR1 is SGHTA and CDR2 is FQGNSA in the germline V gene. V shed 8 bases and J 3 bases; nucleotides not matched to a gene: 4. CDR3 length: 12 amino acids. The TCR originated in a middle-aged man with active COVID-19. The chain joins TRBV7-2 to TRBJ2-7; 7 nucleotides line up with TRBD1. The sequenced sample consisted of peripheral blood. CDR3 region: CASGDSYYEQYF. CDR3 sequence (DNA): TGTGCCAGCGGGGACAGCTACTACGAGCAGTACTTC.